The 20 T cell receptor beta chains reported below all come from one sample, sequenced in a study of read filtering for tumor transcriptome and immune sequencing. This library used approximately 390 ng RNA and molecular barcoded adaptors spanning alpha/delta and beta/gamma chains. From the reads, TCRdb called clonotypes with MiXCR, one entry per CDR3 protein. Of roughly 130,000 distinct CDR3 sequences in the sample, over 10% were seen once. Sample: a population of CD138-negative cells sorted from bone marrow. The receptor set was obtained from a donor at least 40 years old with multiple myeloma.

Details on this clonotype: Since a much larger clone is just one base distant, this may be a read error. The rearrangement links TRBV28 to TRBJ1-5; no firm D call. The CDR3 is 12 residues long. Germline CDR1 MDHEN, CDR2 SYDVKM. Trimming took off 7 bases at V and 9 bases at J, with 13 bases between the two ends. The CDR3 protein is CASTSYGRPQHF. The CDR3 nucleotides read TGTGCCAGCACATCGTACGGTCGGCCCCAGCATTTT.

This clonotype has only a few counts. A read error may account for a junction end that differs from germline. The J gene is TRBJ2-5, the V gene TRBV28; maybe TRBD1 (6 bases). Germline-derived CDR1 and CDR2 are MDHEN and SYDVKM. This CDR3 comprises 13 residues. CDR3 region: CACRGDIRETQYF. The DNA of the CDR3 is TGTGCCTGCAGAGGGGACATCCGGGAGACCCAGTACTTC.

This clonotype was detected ten times or more. The chain has TRBV20-1 and TRBJ2-7; D is possibly TRBD1 or TRBD2 (5 bases each). The CDR3 has 14 residues. The germline gives CDR1 DFQATT, CDR2 SNEGSKA (reference sequence). V lost 3 bases, J lost 2 bases, and 14 bases lay in between. The CDR3 DNA is TGCAGTGCTAGGGGACCCGACGGAACCTACGAGCAGTACTTC. It specifies CSARGPDGTYEQYF.

This clonotype was recorded at least ten times. The chain combines TRBV25-1 with TRBJ2-7, with a weak D call TRBD1 (6 bases). Between the trimmed V and J ends, which lost 8 bases and 2 bases, there was a span of 13 bases. This CDR3 is built from 13 residues. Germline CDR1 MGHDK, CDR2 SYGVNS. The CDR3 sequence is CASSHRVTYEQYF. The DNA for the CDR3 is TGTGCCAGCTCCCACAGGGTAACCTACGAGCAGTACTTC.

This clonotype was seen more than once but under ten times. The chain combines TRBV6-5 with TRBJ2-1; no reliable D call. The germline gives CDR1 MNHEY, CDR2 SVGAGI. V was shortened by 2 bases and J by 12 bases, with 5 bases between the two germline ends. The CDR3 extends over 10 amino acids. The CDR3 loop reads CASSYPVQFF. The CDR3 bases are TGTGCCAGCAGTTACCCCGTGCAGTTCTTC.

V and J are TRBV6-2 or TRBV6-3 and TRBJ2-5, with D unresolved. Germline-derived CDR1 and CDR2 are MNHEY and SVGEGT. The CDR3 extends over 14 amino acids. Trimming took 0 bases from V and 5 from J, leaving 10 bases between them. The chain's CDR3 is CASSYSSLLETQYF. DNA for the CDR3: TGTGCCAGCAGTTACTCATCGCTCCTGGAGACCCAGTACTTC.

The table lists this clonotype with many counts. V usage is TRBV30 and J usage is TRBJ2-1; 13 nucleotides match TRBD2. Germline CDR1 reads GTSNPN; CDR2 reads SVGIG (reference sequence). This CDR3 region has 17 residues. Trimming removed 1 base from V and 8 bases from J; junction bases left unmatched: 11. The CDR3 sequence is CAWSAGLAGVRGDEQFF. The CDR3 nucleotides read TGTGCCTGGAGTGCCGGACTAGCGGGAGTTAGAGGTGATGAGCAGTTCTTC.

This clonotype was seen a few times. An end of the junction does not agree with germline; a read error may underlie this. The chain couples TRBV11-2 to TRBJ2-2; tentatively, D is TRBD2 (6 bases). Germline V gene data show CDR1 as SGHAT and CDR2 as FQNNGV. The CDR3 runs to 15 residues. CDR3 nucleotide sequence: TGTGCCAGCAGCTTTAGTCGGGCGGACACCGGGGGGCTGTTTTTT. It translates to CASSFSRADTGGLFF. Complete variable domain (other parts from reference TRBV11-2 and TRBJ2-2): EAGVAQSPRYKIIEKRQSVAFWCNPISGHATLYWYQQILGQGPKLLIQFQNNGVVDDSQLPKDRFSAERLKGVDSTLKIQPAKLEDSAVYLCASSFSRADTGGLFFGEGSRLTVL.

This clonotype occurred many times. This rearrangement joins TRBV20-1 to TRBJ1-4; tentatively, D is TRBD1 (6 bases). V lost 6 bases and J 6 bases, leaving 14 bases between the germline ends. Germline CDR1 is DFQATT and CDR2 is SNEGSKA (reference sequence). The CDR3 is 13 amino acids. CDR3 in amino acids: CSADGQLYEKLFF. CDR3 DNA sequence: TGCAGTGCCGATGGACAGTTGTATGAAAAACTGTTTTTT.

This clonotype was detected ten times or more. The gene calls are TRBV27 and TRBJ1-6; possible D gene TRBD1, 5 bases. The ends were cut back, 6 bases at V and 6 bases at J, with 15 bases in the middle. CDR1 MNHEY and CDR2 SMNVEV come from the germline V gene (reference sequence). CDR3 length equals 15 residues. In nucleotides, the CDR3 is TGTGCCAGCAGCCCCGGGACTTACCCTAATTCACCCCTCCACTTT. Protein product: CASSPGTYPNSPLHF.

This clonotype was counted ten times or more. The chain's CDR3 is CASSYRPGAENSPLHF. In DNA, the CDR3 is TGTGCCAGCAGTTACCGACCAGGGGCAGAAAATTCACCCCTCCACTTT. The chain has TRBV6-6 and TRBJ1-6, with D tentatively TRBD1 (6 bases). The CDR3 loop spans 16 amino acids. V was clipped by 2 bases and J by 7 bases, with 15 bases between them. Germline CDR1 is MNHNY and CDR2 is SVGAGI (reference sequence).

To note about this clonotype: Just one base apart from a much larger clone, this may be a read error. Here the CDR3 omits its conserved ending phenylalanine or tryptophan, so a read error is the likely source. The chain recombines TRBV11-2 with TRBJ2-5; D possibly corresponds to TRBD1 (5 bases). V was clipped by 5 bases and J by 6 bases, with 16 bases between them. The CDR3 has 14 amino acids. Germline CDR1 is SGHAT and CDR2 is FQNNGV. The DNA of the CDR3 is TGTGCCAGCAGCCTCCCTTTTCAGGGTCAGACCCAGTACCTC. This sequence encodes CASSLPFQGQTQYL.

Many counts were recorded for this clonotype. The chain combines TRBV19 with TRBJ2-6; 7 nucleotides match TRBD1. The junction had 5 bases not matched to a gene; V was cut back by 4 bases and J by 2 bases. The length of the CDR3 is 16 residues. Germline lookup yields CDR1 LNHDA and CDR2 SQIVND (reference sequence). The CDR3 DNA reads as TGTGCCAGTAGTACGCCGACAGGGACTGGGGCCAACGTCCTGACTTTC. Its protein is CASSTPTGTGANVLTF.

This clonotype was counted at least ten times. The V call is TRBV5-1, the J call TRBJ1-1; tentative D call: TRBD1 (6 bases). Trimming removed 0 bases from V and 4 bases from J, with 10 bases in between. Germline V gene sequence: CDR1 SGHRS, CDR2 YFSETQ. The CDR3 extends over 14 amino acids. CDR3 sequence reads: CASSLGGQLTEAFF. CDR3 DNA: TGCGCCAGCAGCTTGGGAGGACAGCTCACTGAAGCTTTCTTT.

With respect to this clonotype: A much bigger clone sits one base away, suggesting this may be a read error. Written as DNA, the CDR3 is TGCGCCAGCAGCATTAGCGGGGGGCCTTTGCCGCAGTTCTTC. This sequence encodes CASSISGGPLPQFF. V is TRBV5-1 and J is TRBJ2-1; 10 positions agree with TRBD2. V lost 4 bases to trimming and J lost 12 bases; unmatched junction nucleotides: 10. There are 14 residues in the CDR3. Germline V gene sequence: CDR1 SGHRS, CDR2 YFSETQ.

This clonotype was seen repeatedly, ten times or more. The gene calls are TRBV12-3 or TRBV12-4 and TRBJ2-2, with 10 bases matching TRBD1. This CDR3 has 18 residues. Trimming cost V 2 bases and J 7 bases; bases outside gene matches: 13. The CDR3 sequence is CASSLRDRGLIAVGELFF. DNA for the CDR3: TGTGCCAGCAGTTTAAGGGACAGGGGACTAATCGCGGTCGGGGAGCTGTTTTTT.

Concerning this clonotype: Just one base apart from a much larger clone, this may be a read error. The chain employs TRBV20-1 and TRBJ2-7; D may be TRBD1 (5 bases). This CDR3 is built from 14 residues. V was pared by 3 bases and J by 4 bases, with 16 bases between. Germline-derived CDR1 and CDR2 are DFQATT and SNEGSKA (reference sequence). CDR3 amino acids: CSARGDQGGYEQYF. CDR3 nucleotide sequence: TGCAGTGCTAGGGGCGACCAGGGTGGTTACGAGCAGTACTTC.

This clonotype was counted ten times or more. This chain joins TRBV12-3 or TRBV12-4 and TRBJ2-3; unclear D gene. The CDR3 loop spans 15 amino acids. The V and J ends lost 0 bases and 0 bases respectively, with 7 bases between them. The CDR3 reads CASSLAQASTDTQYF. In DNA form, the CDR3 reads TGTGCCAGCAGTTTAGCGCAGGCGAGCACAGATACGCAGTATTTT.

The CDR3 DNA follows: TGTGCCAGCAGCCAAGGGGACTATCGCTACGAGCAGTACTTC. It encodes CASSQGDYRYEQYF. This chain uses TRBV3-1 with TRBJ2-7, with 7 bases lining up with TRBD2. The germline V gene has CDR1 LGHDT and CDR2 YNNKEL (reference sequence). V lost 1 base, J lost 3 bases, and 3 bases stayed unmatched. CDR3 size: 14 residues.

At least ten counts were recorded for this clonotype. The chain links TRBV25-1 to TRBJ2-1, with TRBD2 identical over 9 bases. Germline CDR1 reads MGHDK; CDR2 reads SYGVNS. The length of the CDR3 is 16 residues. The J segment lost 7 bases and the V segment lost 3 bases, leaving 10 bases of the junction unmatched. CDR3 amino acids: CASSDSVIAGANEQFF. CDR3 nucleotides: TGTGCCAGCAGTGACTCGGTGATAGCGGGAGCAAATGAGCAGTTCTTC.